This TCR beta chain comes out of a study of cytomegalovirus exposure and HLA in healthy donors. General study points: Some V segments (TRBV6-2 and TRBV6-3 among them) were excluded as indistinguishable. Later analysis identified a missense DCLRE1C variant that was linked to TCR beta V- and J-gene trimming. The CMV antigen specificity of a few CMV-associated chains was confirmed through in vitro analysis.

13 Jbeta primers and 60 Vbeta primers were used for the PCR. TCRdb's copy holds only in-frame clones and misses some; the assay was immunoSEQ multiplex PCR. The table has around 180,000 clones, 80% to 90% seen once. CDR1 DFQATT and CDR2 SNEGSKA come from the germline V gene (reference sequence). The CDR3 contains 11 residues. V dropped 3 bases and J dropped 7 bases, with 9 bases sitting between them. The table lists this clone with a count of one. Its antigen is still unknown. This clonotype originated in a girl between 10 and 17 years old in good health and CMV-seropositive. Specimen: PBMCs. The chain employs TRBV20-1 and TRBJ1-1, with D unresolved. CDR3 in DNA: TGCAGTGCTAGGTCAGGAATTGAAGCTTTCTTT. It translates to CSARSGIEAFF.